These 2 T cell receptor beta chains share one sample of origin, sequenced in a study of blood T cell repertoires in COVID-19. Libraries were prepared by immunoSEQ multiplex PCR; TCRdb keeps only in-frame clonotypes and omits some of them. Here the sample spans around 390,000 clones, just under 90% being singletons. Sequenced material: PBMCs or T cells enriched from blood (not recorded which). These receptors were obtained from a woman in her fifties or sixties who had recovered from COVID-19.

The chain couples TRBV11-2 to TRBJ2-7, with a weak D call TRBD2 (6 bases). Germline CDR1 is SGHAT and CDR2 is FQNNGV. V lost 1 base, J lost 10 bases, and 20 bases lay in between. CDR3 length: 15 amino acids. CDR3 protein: CASSLAGVFSMDQYF. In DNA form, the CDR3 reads TGTGCCAGCAGCTTAGCGGGGGTATTCAGCATGGATCAGTACTTC.

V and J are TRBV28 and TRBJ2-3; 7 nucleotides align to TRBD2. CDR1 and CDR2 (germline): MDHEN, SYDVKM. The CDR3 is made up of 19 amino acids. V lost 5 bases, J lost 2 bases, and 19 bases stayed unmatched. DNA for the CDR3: TGTGCCAGCAGTCCCTCCCTGGGGATGCTAGCGGTCCCCACAGATACGCAGTATTTT. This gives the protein CASSPSLGMLAVPTDTQYF.